The next 21 T cell receptor beta chains were all read from a single sample in a study of cytomegalovirus exposure and HLA in healthy donors. PCR employed 60 Vbeta and 13 Jbeta primers. The data were produced by immunoSEQ multiplex PCR, yet TCRdb's version contains in-frame clones alone and is incomplete. The sample consists of 80,000 to 130,000 clones, about three quarters of them appearing once. The material sequenced was PBMCs. Every receptor here comes from a male donor in good health and CMV-seropositive.

The V call is TRBV6-1, the J call TRBJ1-2; D remains unclear. The germline V and J ends were trimmed by 6 bases and 5 bases, with 10 bases remaining between them. The germline CDR1 and CDR2 sequences are MNHNS and SASEGT. CDR3 length equals 12 residues. The CDR3 loop is CASSVREYGYTF. In DNA form, the CDR3 reads TGTGCCAGCAGCGTCCGGGAGTATGGCTACACCTTC.

J is TRBJ1-1 and V is TRBV11-3; no clear D. Germline loops: CDR1 SGHNT, CDR2 YENEEA. Trimming cost V 5 bases and J 1 base, with 2 bases left between them. The CDR3 loop spans 11 amino acids. The CDR3 DNA reads as TGTGCCAGCAGCCAGAACACTGAAGCTTTCTTT. Amino acids: CASSQNTEAFF.

The V gene is TRBV7-9, the J gene TRBJ2-1, with TRBD1 identical over 7 bases. V lost 5 bases and J lost 5; bases outside the gene matches: 9. The CDR3 consists of 15 residues. Germline values: CDR1 SEHNR, CDR2 FQNEAQ (reference sequence). In DNA form, the CDR3 reads TGTGCCAGCAGCCCCGTTGGACAGGCGCACAATGAGCAGTTCTTC. It specifies CASSPVGQAHNEQFF.

This clone occurred once. This chain connects TRBV28 to TRBJ1-4; D might be TRBD1 (6 bases). Germline CDR1 is MDHEN and CDR2 is SYDVKM. Trimming pared 10 bases from V and 5 bases from J, leaving 20 bases between. There are 15 residues in the CDR3. CDR3 loop: CATKDSAEINEKLFF. The CDR3 DNA is TGTGCCACCAAGGACAGCGCGGAGATAAATGAAAAACTGTTTTTT.

This rearrangement joins TRBV4-3 to TRBJ1-6; possible D gene TRBD1, 6 bases. Trimming pared 1 base from V and 6 bases from J, leaving 10 bases between. Germline V gene lookup returns CDR1 LGHNA and CDR2 YSLEER. CDR3 length equals 15 residues. This CDR3 reads CASSQGTGSNSPLHF. CDR3 sequence (DNA): TGCGCCAGCAGCCAAGGTACAGGGTCTAATTCACCCCTCCACTTT.

This clone appeared a few times. V is TRBV5-1 and J is TRBJ2-1; TRBD1 is a possible D gene (6 bases). There are 15 residues in the CDR3. V was trimmed by 0 bases and J by 3 bases, leaving 10 bases between them. The germline CDR1 and CDR2 sequences are SGHRS and YFSETQ. The CDR3 DNA is TGCGCCAGCAGCTTGGAGACAGGTAACTACAATGAGCAGTTCTTC. Translation gives CASSLETGNYNEQFF.

Written as DNA, the CDR3 is TGTGCCAGCAGCCCAAGCGGGGGGGTAGATACGCAGTATTTT. It translates to CASSPSGGVDTQYF. J is TRBJ2-3 and V is TRBV14; TRBD2 matches 10 bases. The germline CDR1 and CDR2 sequences are SGHDN and FVKESK. Trimming took 4 bases from V and 5 from J; bases not matched to a gene: 3. The CDR3 loop spans 14 amino acids.

The chain employs TRBV29-1 and TRBJ1-1; no clear D. The CDR3 is 13 residues long. The germline V gene has CDR1 SQVTM and CDR2 ANQGSEA. Trimming took off 7 bases at V and 7 bases at J, with 19 bases between the two ends. The CDR3 DNA is TGCAGCGCGCGTCCGCCTGCCGGTGTTGAAGCTTTCTTT. Residues: CSARPPAGVEAFF. The full variable domain, completed using reference TRBV29-1 and TRBJ1-1, is SAVISQKPSRDICQRGTSLTIQCQVDSQVTMMFWYRQQPGQSLTLIATANQGSEATYESGFVIDKFPISRPNLTFSTLTVSNMSPEDSSIYLCSARPPAGVEAFFGQGTRLTVV.

This clone was counted between two and nine times. CDR3 in amino acids: CASSSEGGRSANEQFF. In DNA form, the CDR3 reads TGTGCCAGCAGCTCAGAGGGGGGGAGGAGCGCAAATGAGCAGTTCTTC. This chain connects TRBV5-4 to TRBJ2-1; TRBD2 is a possible D gene (7 bases). The germline gives CDR1 SGHNT, CDR2 YYREEE (reference sequence). CDR3 length equals 16 residues. Trimming shortened V by 3 bases and J by 7 bases, and 20 bases separated the two germline ends.

This clone was observed a few times. J is TRBJ2-7 and V is TRBV6-5; D not certain. Trimming left V 2 bases short and J 2 bases short, with 10 bases between. The CDR3 sequence is 14 residues long. Germline CDR1 and CDR2: MNHEY and SVGAGI. The CDR3 protein is CASSYRDKTYEQYF. CDR3 sequence (DNA): TGTGCCAGCAGTTACAGAGACAAAACCTACGAGCAGTACTTC.

This chain joins TRBV6-6 and TRBJ1-2, with TRBD1 identical over 10 bases. This CDR3 has 15 amino acids. Germline CDR1 and CDR2: MNHNY and SVGAGI (reference sequence). V was pared by 2 bases and J by 7 bases, with 7 bases of the junction left unmatched. CDR3 region: CASSYEGQGLGGYTF. CDR3 nucleotides: TGTGCCAGCAGTTACGAGGGACAGGGGCTGGGTGGCTACACCTTC.

This clone has a handful of counts. The chain's CDR3 is CASRAGVKLFEQFF. As DNA, the CDR3 is TGTGCCAGTAGGGCAGGGGTTAAATTATTTGAGCAGTTCTTC. The rearrangement uses TRBV19 and TRBJ2-1, with D maybe TRBD1 (6 bases). Germline lookup yields CDR1 LNHDA and CDR2 SQIVND (reference sequence). V dropped 6 bases and J dropped 9 bases, with 18 bases sitting between them. This CDR3 region has 14 residues.

The CDR3 region is CASSLAGAGQPQHF. The CDR3 nucleotides read TGTGCCAGCAGCTTAGCGGGGGCTGGTCAGCCCCAGCATTTT. The chain employs TRBV7-2 and TRBJ1-5, with a weak D call TRBD1 (6 bases). The V end was cut by 0 bases, the J end by 6 bases, with 9 bases between. The germline CDR1 and CDR2 sequences are SGHTA and FQGNSA. This CDR3 contains 14 residues.

The chain couples TRBV2 to TRBJ2-7; TRBD1 is a possible D gene (6 bases). Germline V lookup: CDR1 SNHLY, CDR2 FYNNEI. This CDR3 is built from 16 residues. Trimming removed 6 bases from V and 5 bases from J, with 23 bases in between. DNA of the CDR3: TGTGCCAGCAGGGACAGAGCCCAGGGGCGGGTCGACGAGCAGTACTTC. Protein product: CASRDRAQGRVDEQYF.

The chain joins TRBV7-8 to TRBJ1-5; D is ambiguous. Germline V gene data show CDR1 as SGHVS and CDR2 as FQNEAQ. V was clipped by 0 bases and J by 1 base, with 22 bases between them. There are 20 residues in the CDR3. CDR3 region: CASSLARYGQSSRSNQPQHF. CDR3 nucleotide sequence: TGTGCCAGCAGCTTAGCGCGTTATGGGCAGTCGAGTAGAAGCAATCAGCCCCAGCATTTT. The whole variable domain, remainder taken from reference TRBV7-8 and TRBJ1-5, is GAGVSQSPRYKVAKRGQDVALRCDPISGHVSLFWYQQALGQGPEFLTYFQNEAQLDKSGLPSDRFFAERPEGSVSTLKIQRTQQEDSAVYLCASSLARYGQSSRSNQPQHFGDGTRLSIL.

The chain links TRBV7-9 to TRBJ1-6, with a weak D call TRBD1 (6 bases). Looked up from germline, CDR1 is SEHNR and CDR2 is FQNEAQ (reference sequence). CDR3 length: 14 residues. The germline V and J ends were trimmed by 5 bases and 6 bases, with 11 bases remaining between them. The CDR3 DNA is TGTGCCAGCAGCCCAAGGGGGGGTAATTCACCCCTCCACTTT. It encodes CASSPRGGNSPLHF.

This chain uses TRBV6-1 with TRBJ2-7, with a weak D call TRBD2 (6 bases). The germline V gene encodes CDR1 MNHNS and CDR2 SASEGT. The CDR3 spans 13 residues. V was pared by 7 bases and J by 2 bases, with 12 bases between. CDR3 in amino acids: CASTRREAYEQYF. The DNA for the CDR3 is TGTGCCAGCACCCGAAGGGAGGCCTACGAGCAGTACTTC.

This sequence joins TRBV6-1 and TRBJ1-6, with 9 bases lining up with TRBD1. Per the germline V gene, CDR1 is MNHNS and CDR2 is SASEGT. The CDR3 spans 14 residues. The ends lost 4 bases at V and 7 bases at J; junction bases unmatched: 2. As DNA, the CDR3 is TGTGCCAGCAGTGGGGGGACAGGGAATTCACCCCTCCACTTT. Its protein is CASSGGTGNSPLHF.

V usage is TRBV6-5 and J usage is TRBJ2-7; D possibly corresponds to TRBD1 (6 bases). CDR3 length: 13 amino acids. Germline CDR1 MNHEY, CDR2 SVGAGI. V was shortened by 0 bases and J by 6 bases, with 9 bases between the two germline ends. The CDR3 here is CASSYSAGAEQYF. CDR3 coding DNA: TGTGCCAGCAGTTACTCGGCAGGGGCCGAGCAGTACTTC.

J is TRBJ2-1 and V is TRBV27, with 10 nucleotides matching TRBD1. The germline gives CDR1 MNHEY, CDR2 SMNVEV (reference sequence). The CDR3 runs 16 residues. Trimming took 6 bases from V and 7 from J; bases not matched to a gene: 12. CDR3 residues: CASSTIPGTGVNEQFF. The CDR3 nucleotides read TGTGCCAGCAGCACCATTCCCGGGACAGGGGTGAATGAGCAGTTCTTC.

The chain employs TRBV6-1 and TRBJ2-6; D perhaps matches TRBD1 (5 bases). This CDR3 spans 14 amino acids. V gave up 2 bases and J gave up 3 bases, with 5 bases separating them. Germline CDR1 and CDR2: MNHNS and SASEGT. The CDR3 coding sequence is TGTGCCAGCAGTGAAACAGGTGGGGCCAACGTCCTGACTTTC. The encoded protein is CASSETGGANVLTF.